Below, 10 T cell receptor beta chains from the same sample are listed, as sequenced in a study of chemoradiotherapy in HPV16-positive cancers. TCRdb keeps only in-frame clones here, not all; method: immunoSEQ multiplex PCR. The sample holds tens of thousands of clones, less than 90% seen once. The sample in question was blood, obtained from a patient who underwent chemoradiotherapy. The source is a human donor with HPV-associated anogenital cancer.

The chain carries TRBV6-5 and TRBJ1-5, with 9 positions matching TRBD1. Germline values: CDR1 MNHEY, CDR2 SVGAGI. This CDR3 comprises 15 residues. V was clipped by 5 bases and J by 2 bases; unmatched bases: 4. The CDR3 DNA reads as TGTGCCAGCAGTCGGACAGGGGTAGGCAATCAGCCCCAGCATTTT. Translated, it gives CASSRTGVGNQPQHF.

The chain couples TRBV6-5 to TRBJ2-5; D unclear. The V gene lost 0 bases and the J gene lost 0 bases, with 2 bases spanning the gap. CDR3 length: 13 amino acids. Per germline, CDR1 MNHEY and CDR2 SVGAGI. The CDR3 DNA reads TGTGCCAGCAGTTACTCCAACCAAGAGACCCAGTACTTC. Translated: CASSYSNQETQYF.

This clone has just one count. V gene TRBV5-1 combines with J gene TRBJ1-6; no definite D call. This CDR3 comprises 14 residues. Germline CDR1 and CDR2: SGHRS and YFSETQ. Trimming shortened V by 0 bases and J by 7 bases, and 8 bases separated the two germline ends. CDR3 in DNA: TGCGCCAGCAGCTTGGAACCGATAAATTCACCCCTCCACTTT. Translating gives CASSLEPINSPLHF.

In DNA, the CDR3 is TGCGCCAGCAGCCAAGGCACTAGCGGGGGGTCCCCCTACAATGAGCAGTTCTTC. It yields the protein CASSQGTSGGSPYNEQFF. The rearrangement links TRBV4-3 to TRBJ2-1, with TRBD2 matching over 12 bases. CDR1 is LGHNA and CDR2 is YSLEER in the germline V gene. V shed 1 base, J shed 2 bases, and the junction held 6 bases outside the gene matches. This CDR3 comprises 18 residues.

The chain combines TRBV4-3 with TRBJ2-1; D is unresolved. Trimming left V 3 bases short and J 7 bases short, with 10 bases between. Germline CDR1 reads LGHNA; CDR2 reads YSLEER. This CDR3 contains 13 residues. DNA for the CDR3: TGCGCCAGCAGCCAGGACCTCGGGAATGAGCAGTTCTTC. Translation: CASSQDLGNEQFF.

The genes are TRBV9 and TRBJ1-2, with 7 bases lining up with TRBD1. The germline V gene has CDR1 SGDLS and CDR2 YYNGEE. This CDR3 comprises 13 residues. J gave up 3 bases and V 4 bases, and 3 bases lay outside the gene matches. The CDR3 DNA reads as TGTGCCAGCAGCTTTACAGGGGACTATGGCTACACCTTC. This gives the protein CASSFTGDYGYTF.

Here the CDR3 reads CASSLQGAGDTQYF. The CDR3 nucleotides read TGTGCCAGTAGTCTACAGGGGGCCGGAGATACGCAGTATTTT. The chain is built from TRBV19 and TRBJ2-3; 9 bases are shared with TRBD1. The length of the CDR3 is 14 residues. CDR1 is LNHDA, CDR2 SQIVND, per germline (reference sequence). Trimming removed 5 bases from V and 5 bases from J; junction bases left unmatched: 5.

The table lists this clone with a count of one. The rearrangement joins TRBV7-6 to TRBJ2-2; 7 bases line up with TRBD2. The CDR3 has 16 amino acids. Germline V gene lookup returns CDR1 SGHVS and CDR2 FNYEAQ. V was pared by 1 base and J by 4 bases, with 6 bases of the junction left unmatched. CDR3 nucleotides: TGTGCCAGCAGCTTAGGTAGACTAGCCGGCACCGGGGAGCTGTTTTTT. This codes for CASSLGRLAGTGELFF.

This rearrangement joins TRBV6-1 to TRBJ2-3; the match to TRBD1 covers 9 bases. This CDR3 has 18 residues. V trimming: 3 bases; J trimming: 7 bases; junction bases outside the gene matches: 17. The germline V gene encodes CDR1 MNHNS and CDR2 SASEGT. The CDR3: CASSDQPWDRVKVHTQYF. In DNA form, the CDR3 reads TGTGCCAGCAGTGACCAGCCCTGGGACAGGGTGAAAGTGCATACGCAGTATTTT.

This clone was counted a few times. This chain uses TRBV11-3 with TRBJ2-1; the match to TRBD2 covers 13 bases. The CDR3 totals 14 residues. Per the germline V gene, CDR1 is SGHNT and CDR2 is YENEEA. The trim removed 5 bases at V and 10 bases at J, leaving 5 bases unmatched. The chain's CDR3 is CASSRTSGRGEQFF. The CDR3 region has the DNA TGTGCCAGCAGCCGGACTAGCGGGAGAGGGGAGCAGTTCTTC. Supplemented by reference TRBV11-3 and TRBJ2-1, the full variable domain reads EAGVVQSPRYKIIEKKQPVAFWCNPISGHNTLYWYLQNLGQGPELLIRYENEEAVDDSQLPKDRFSAERLKGVDSTLKIQPAELGDSAVYLCASSRTSGRGEQFFGPGTRLTVL.